This entry concerns a single T cell receptor beta chain. The repertoire was sequenced with immunoSEQ multiplex PCR; TCRdb's copy has only in-frame clones and lacks some. The sample holds some 110,000 clones, around 86% seen once. This sample stems from a study of blood T cell repertoires in COVID-19. Study background: The United States, Italy and Spain were the sources of the acute and convalescent COVID-19 samples. From T cells, B-cell-depleted T cells, or PBMCs came the material, which was cDNA or gDNA.

Sequenced material: peripheral blood. The source of this sequence is a man in his forties or fifties with acute or convalescent COVID-19.

The CDR3 is CASSLAQGASPNTIYF. In DNA, the CDR3 is TGTGCCAGCAGCTTAGCACAGGGGGCTTCTCCCAACACCATATATTTT. The V gene is TRBV7-6, the J gene TRBJ1-3; 9 bases line up with TRBD1. This CDR3 has 16 residues. The V segment lost 0 bases and the J segment 7 bases; nucleotides outside the gene matches: 7. The germline gives CDR1 SGHVS, CDR2 FNYEAQ.